The entry below describes one T cell receptor beta chain. The antigen this receptor binds is unknown. No base qualities exist here, and no much larger clone lies one base off it. The multiplex PCR relied on 52 forward TRBV primers and 13 reverse TRBJ primers, and amplification bias was corrected through assay-based and computational methods. Rearranged TRB loci were amplified from genomic DNA by multiplex PCR within the immunoSEQ assay. TRB amplicons were sequenced on an Illumina HiSeq platform. As for how the authors treated the data: Custom algorithms error-filtered the raw sequences and aligned the raw sequences to reference gene sequences, after which the immunoSEQ online tools were used for analysis. Frequencies of productive and nonproductive TRB rearrangements were evaluated among both unique and total sequences. Hydrophobicity and amino acid composition of residues 6 and 7 within the TRB CDR3 were used to estimate the potential for self-reactivity. Group comparisons used t tests, Mann-Whitney tests or two-way ANOVA run in Prism software. The clones in this table, taken by TCRdb from immuneACCESS, are in-frame only. Not every clone is retained; where verified, under half of the shortfall comes from an unresolved V gene, and the cause of the rest is unknown. The V and J calls and clone size come from that table; D and trimming were worked out from the DNA. For this sample the table gives about 6,100 clones, of which over 75% were detected only once. The ten top clones hold 1.9% of the sample.

Trimming removed 5 bases from V and 2 bases from J, leaving 13 bases between the germline ends. Spanning cysteine to phenylalanine, the CDR3 consists of 14 amino acids. This entry keeps only the CDR3 DNA: 42 bases, framed from base 1. Per the germline V gene, MDHEN is the CDR1 and SYDVKM is the CDR2. This sample is part of a study of regulatory T cells (dated by TCRdb to 2017 to 2018). For context, the study as a whole: The study compared T-cell receptor beta repertoires of sorted regulatory, conventional CD4+ and CD8+ T cells between CD3G-deficient patients and healthy controls.

Evidence of autoimmunity was present in all CD3G-deficient patients, and the autoimmunity was more severe in two of the patients. Patients were tested at ages ranging from 2 to 39 years, and reduced naive and increased memory CD4+ and CD8+ T-cell proportions were found in the patients. CD4+ cells were FACS-sorted into CD25-high CD127-low regulatory T cells and CD25-low CD127-high conventional CD4+ T cells. The patient group comprised more than 5 individuals with CD3G deficiency. Patient samples and clinical data came from an international physician network spanning the United States, Europe and Asia. Peripheral blood mononuclear cells were isolated by Ficoll density separation. What the work shows at the level of the full study, not this receptor alone: The degree of regulatory T-cell repertoire restriction differed from patient to patient and was most prominent in the two patients whose autoimmunity was most severe. Compared with control samples, regulatory T-cell samples from patients yielded roughly tenfold fewer unique productive TRB reads. Restricted unique TRB V-J pairs and skewed V and J gene usage were observed in patient repertoires, most markedly in regulatory T cells. Reduced Shannon diversity was observed in regulatory T cells from CD3G-deficient patients compared with autologous conventional CD4+ cells and with control regulatory T cells.

The chain uses TRBV28 and TRBJ2-7, and perhaps TRBD1 as D gene, on 6 matching bases. The sample consisted of CD4+ Tregs sorted from blood. The source is a person aged 18 to 30 with CD3G deficiency. The DNA sequence reads TGTGCCAGCAGTCACCCCGGGACACCCTACGAGCAGTACTTC. Its amino acids are CASSHPGTPYEQYF.